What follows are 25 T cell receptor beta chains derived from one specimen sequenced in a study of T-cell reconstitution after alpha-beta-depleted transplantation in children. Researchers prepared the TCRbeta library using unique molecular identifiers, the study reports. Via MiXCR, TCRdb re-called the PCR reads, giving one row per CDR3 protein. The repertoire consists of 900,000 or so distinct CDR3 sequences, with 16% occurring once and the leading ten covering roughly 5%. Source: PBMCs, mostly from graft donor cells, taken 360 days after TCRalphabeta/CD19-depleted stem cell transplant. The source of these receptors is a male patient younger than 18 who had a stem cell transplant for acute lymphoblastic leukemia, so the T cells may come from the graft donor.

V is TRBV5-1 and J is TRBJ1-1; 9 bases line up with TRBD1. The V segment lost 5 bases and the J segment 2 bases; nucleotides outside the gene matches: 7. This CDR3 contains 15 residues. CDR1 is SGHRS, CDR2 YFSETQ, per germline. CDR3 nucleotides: TGCGCCAGCAGATGGGGACAGGGTGTAAACACTGAAGCTTTCTTT. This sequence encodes CASRWGQGVNTEAFF.

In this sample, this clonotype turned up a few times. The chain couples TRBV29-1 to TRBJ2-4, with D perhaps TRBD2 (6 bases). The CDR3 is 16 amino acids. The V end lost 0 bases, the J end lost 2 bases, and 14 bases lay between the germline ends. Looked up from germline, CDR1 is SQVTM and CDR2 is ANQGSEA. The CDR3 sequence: CSVEDEREAPKNIQYF. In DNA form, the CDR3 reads TGCAGCGTTGAAGATGAGAGGGAGGCCCCCAAAAACATTCAGTACTTC.

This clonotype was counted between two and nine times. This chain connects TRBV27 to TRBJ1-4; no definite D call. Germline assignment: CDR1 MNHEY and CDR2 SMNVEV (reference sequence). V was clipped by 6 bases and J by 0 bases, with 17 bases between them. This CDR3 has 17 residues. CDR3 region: CASSRLADRATNEKLFF. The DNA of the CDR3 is TGTGCCAGCAGCCGTCTCGCCGACCGAGCAACTAATGAAAAACTGTTTTTT.

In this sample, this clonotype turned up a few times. The CDR3 DNA reads as TGTGCCACCAGCCCCCGCATCGACACAGATACGCAGTATTTT. As protein: CATSPRIDTDTQYF. This chain links TRBV15 with TRBJ2-3; D ambiguous. This CDR3 spans 14 amino acids. Per germline, CDR1 LNHNV and CDR2 YYDKDF (reference sequence). V was trimmed by 5 bases and J by 2 bases, leaving 11 bases between them.

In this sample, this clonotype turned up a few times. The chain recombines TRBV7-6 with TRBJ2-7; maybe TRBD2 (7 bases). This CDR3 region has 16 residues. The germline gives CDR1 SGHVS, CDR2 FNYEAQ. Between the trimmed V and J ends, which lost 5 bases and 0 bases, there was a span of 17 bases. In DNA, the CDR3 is TGTGCCAGCAGCAAGCTGGAGGGGGGGGGCTCCTACGAGCAGTACTTC. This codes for CASSKLEGGGSYEQYF.

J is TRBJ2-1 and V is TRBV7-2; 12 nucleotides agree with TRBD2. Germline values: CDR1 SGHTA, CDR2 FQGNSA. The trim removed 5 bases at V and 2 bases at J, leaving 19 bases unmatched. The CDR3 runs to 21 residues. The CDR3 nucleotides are TGTGCCAGCAGCCCTGCGAGACTAGCGGGAGATAGGGAAAGGACCTACAATGAGCAGTTCTTC. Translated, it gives CASSPARLAGDRERTYNEQFF.

CDR3 coding DNA: TGCAGCGTTGTTAGCTGGGAGACCCAGTACTTC. It encodes CSVVSWETQYF. The V gene is TRBV29-1, the J gene TRBJ2-5; no clear D gene. The CDR3 runs to 11 residues. The germline CDR1 and CDR2 sequences are SQVTM and ANQGSEA. V lost 4 bases and J lost 5, with 8 bases in between.

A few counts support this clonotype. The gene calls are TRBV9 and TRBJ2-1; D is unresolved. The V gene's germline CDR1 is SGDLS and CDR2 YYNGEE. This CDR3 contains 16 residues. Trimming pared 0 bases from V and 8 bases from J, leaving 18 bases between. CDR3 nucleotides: TGTGCCAGCAGCGTAGCTCGACGCCTTGGGTTTGATGAGCAGTTCTTC. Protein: CASSVARRLGFDEQFF.

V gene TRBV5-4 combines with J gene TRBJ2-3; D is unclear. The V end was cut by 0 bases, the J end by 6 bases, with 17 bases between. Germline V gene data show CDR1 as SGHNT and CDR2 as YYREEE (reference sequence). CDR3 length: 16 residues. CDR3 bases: TGTGCCAGCAGCTTGGCCGCCAGTCTAACCCCCGATACGCAGTATTTT. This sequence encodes CASSLAASLTPDTQYF.

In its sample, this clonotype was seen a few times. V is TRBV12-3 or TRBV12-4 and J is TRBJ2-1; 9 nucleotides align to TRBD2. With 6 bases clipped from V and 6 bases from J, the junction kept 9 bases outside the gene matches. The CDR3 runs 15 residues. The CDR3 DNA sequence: TGTGCCAGCAGCCTTCTAGCGGGACCCCCCAATGAGCAGTTCTTC. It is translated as CASSLLAGPPNEQFF.

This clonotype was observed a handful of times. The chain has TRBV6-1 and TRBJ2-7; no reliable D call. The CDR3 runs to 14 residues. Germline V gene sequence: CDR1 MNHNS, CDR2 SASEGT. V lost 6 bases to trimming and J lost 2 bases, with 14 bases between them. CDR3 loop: CASSRPTATYEQYF. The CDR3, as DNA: TGTGCCAGCAGCCGCCCGACGGCCACCTACGAGCAGTACTTC.

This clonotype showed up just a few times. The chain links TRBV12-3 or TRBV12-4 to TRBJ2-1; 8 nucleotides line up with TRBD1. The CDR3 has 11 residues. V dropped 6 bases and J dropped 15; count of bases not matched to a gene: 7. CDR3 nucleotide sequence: TGTGCCAGCAGAATCCGGGACAGGCGGTTCTTC. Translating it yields CASRIRDRRFF.

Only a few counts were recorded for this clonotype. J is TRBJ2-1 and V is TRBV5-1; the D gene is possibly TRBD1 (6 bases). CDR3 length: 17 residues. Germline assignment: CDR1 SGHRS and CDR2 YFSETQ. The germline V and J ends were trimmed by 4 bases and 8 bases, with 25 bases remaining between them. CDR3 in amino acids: CASSTQGLGISGDEQFF. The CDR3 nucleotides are TGCGCCAGCAGCACACAGGGCCTGGGGATCTCCGGAGATGAGCAGTTCTTC.

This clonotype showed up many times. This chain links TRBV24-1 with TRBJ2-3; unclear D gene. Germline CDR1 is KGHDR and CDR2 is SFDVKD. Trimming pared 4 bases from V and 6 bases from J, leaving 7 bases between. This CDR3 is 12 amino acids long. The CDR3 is CATSDRVDTQYF. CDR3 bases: TGTGCCACCAGTGACCGCGTGGATACGCAGTATTTT.

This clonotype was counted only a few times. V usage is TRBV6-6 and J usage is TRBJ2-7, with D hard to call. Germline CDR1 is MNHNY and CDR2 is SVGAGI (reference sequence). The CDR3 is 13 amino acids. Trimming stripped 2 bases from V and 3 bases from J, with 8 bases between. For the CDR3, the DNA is TGTGCCAGCAGTTACCTTTCCGGCTACGAGCAGTACTTC. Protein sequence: CASSYLSGYEQYF.

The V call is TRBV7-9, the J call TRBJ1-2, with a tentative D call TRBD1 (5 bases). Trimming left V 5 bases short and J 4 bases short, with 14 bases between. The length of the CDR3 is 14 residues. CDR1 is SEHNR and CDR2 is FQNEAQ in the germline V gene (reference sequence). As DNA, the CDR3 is TGTGCCAGCAGCCTGCAGGGAGACCTCTATGGCTACACCTTC. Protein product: CASSLQGDLYGYTF.

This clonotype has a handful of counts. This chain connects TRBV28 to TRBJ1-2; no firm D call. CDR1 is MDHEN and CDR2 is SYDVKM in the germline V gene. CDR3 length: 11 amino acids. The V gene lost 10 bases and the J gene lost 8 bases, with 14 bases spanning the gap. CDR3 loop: CATSSVMGYTF. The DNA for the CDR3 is TGTGCCACCTCATCCGTGATGGGCTACACCTTC.

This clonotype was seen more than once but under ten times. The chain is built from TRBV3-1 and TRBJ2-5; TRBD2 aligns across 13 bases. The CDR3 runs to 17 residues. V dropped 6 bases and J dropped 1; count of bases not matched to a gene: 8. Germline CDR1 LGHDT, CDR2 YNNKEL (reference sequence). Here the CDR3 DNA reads TGTGCCAGCAGTCCCGGGACTAGCGGGACCTTCCAAGAGACCCAGTACTTC. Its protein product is CASSPGTSGTFQETQYF.

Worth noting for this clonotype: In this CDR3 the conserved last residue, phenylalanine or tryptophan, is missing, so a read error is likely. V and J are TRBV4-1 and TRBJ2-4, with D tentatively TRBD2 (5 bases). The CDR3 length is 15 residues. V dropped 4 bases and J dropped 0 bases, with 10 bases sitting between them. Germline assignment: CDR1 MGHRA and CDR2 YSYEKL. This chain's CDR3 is CASSPTGVAKNIQYC. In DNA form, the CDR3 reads TGCGCCAGCAGCCCCACCGGGGTAGCCAAAAACATTCAGTACTGC.

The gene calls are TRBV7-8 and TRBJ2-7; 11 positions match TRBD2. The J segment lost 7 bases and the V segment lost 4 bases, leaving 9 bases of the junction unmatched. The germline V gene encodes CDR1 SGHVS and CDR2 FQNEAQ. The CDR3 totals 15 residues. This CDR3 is CASSSPVGTSGEQYF. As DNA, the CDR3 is TGTGCCAGCAGCTCGCCGGTAGGGACTAGCGGAGAGCAGTACTTC.

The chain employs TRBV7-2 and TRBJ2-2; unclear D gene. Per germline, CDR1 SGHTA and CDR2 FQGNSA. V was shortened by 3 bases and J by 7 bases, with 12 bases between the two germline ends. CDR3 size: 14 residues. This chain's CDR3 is CASSFIGANGELFF. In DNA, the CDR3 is TGTGCCAGCAGCTTTATAGGCGCCAACGGGGAGCTGTTTTTT.

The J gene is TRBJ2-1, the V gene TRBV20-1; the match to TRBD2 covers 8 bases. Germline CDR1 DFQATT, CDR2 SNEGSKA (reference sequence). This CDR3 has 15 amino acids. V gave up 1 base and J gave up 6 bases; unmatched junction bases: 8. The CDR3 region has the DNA TGCAGTGCTAGAGTGACTAGCGTAAGCGGCAATGAGCAGTTCTTC. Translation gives CSARVTSVSGNEQFF.

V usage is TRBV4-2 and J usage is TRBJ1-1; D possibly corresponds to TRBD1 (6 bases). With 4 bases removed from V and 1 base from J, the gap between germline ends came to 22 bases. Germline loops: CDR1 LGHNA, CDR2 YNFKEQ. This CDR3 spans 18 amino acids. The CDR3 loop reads CASSRQAGSSLRNTEAFF. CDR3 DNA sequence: TGTGCCAGCAGCCGACAGGCAGGATCTTCCCTCCGGAACACTGAAGCTTTCTTT.

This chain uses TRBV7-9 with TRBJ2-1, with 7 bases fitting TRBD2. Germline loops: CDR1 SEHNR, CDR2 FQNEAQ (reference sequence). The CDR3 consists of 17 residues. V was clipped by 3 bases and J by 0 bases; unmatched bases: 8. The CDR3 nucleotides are TGTGCCAGCAGCTTCTTATGGGGAGGGGTCTCCTACAATGAGCAGTTCTTC. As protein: CASSFLWGGVSYNEQFF.

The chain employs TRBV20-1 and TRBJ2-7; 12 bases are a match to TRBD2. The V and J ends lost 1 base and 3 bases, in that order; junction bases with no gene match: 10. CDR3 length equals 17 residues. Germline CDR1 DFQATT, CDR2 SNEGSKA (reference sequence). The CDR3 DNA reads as TGCAGTGCTAGAGTAGAGTTACTAGCGGGAGGAGGCTACGAGCAGTACTTC. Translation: CSARVELLAGGGYEQYF.